A selection of T cell receptor beta chains follows, all from one sample in a study of OX40 agonist ivuxolimab in advanced cancers. Only in-frame clones appear in the TCRdb table, and some are missing; sequencing was by immunoSEQ multiplex PCR. The sample includes some 59,000 clones, approximately 82% seen only once; the top ten take around 3.8%. Specimen: CD4+ or CD8+ T cells sorted from blood, collected in a trial of the OX40 agonist ivuxolimab. These receptors came from an adult with an advanced solid tumor such as melanoma, head and neck, liver or kidney cancer. CDR3s include the opening cysteine and the closing phenylalanine or tryptophan. Each record gives: clone size, D gene, V gene, J gene, CDR3 DNA, CDR3 protein. A D gene is named only where the DNA matches it firmly. For some rows the clone size is stated as once, few or many, or as a class when expanded; others skip it.

size: -; D: TRBD1; V: TRBV5-1; J: TRBJ2-1; DNA: TGCGCCAGCAGCTTGGAGGACAGGAAAAGCGATGAGCAGTTCTTC; CDR3: CASSLEDRKSDEQFF
size: -; D: -; V: TRBV18; J: TRBJ1-1; DNA: TGTGCCAGCTCACCGGTGGGTCCGAACACTGAAGCTTTCTTT; CDR3: CASSPVGPNTEAFF
size: -; D: -; V: TRBV6-5; J: TRBJ1-5; DNA: TGTGCCAGCAGTTACAACGGCTTTTCTAGCAATCAGCCCCAGCATTTT; CDR3: CASSYNGFSSNQPQHF
size: -; D: -; V: TRBV5-1; J: TRBJ2-6; DNA: TGCGCCAGCAGCTTAATTTCCTCTGGGGCCAACGTCCTGACTTTC; CDR3: CASSLISSGANVLTF
size: -; D: TRBD2; V: TRBV11-2; J: TRBJ2-5; DNA: TGTGCCAGCACCCAATCCCAACTAGCGGGGGGGACCCAAGAGACCCAGTACTTC; CDR3: CASTQSQLAGGTQETQYF
size: -; D: TRBD1; V: TRBV6-5; J: TRBJ1-1; DNA: TGTGCCAGCAGTACGACAGGGCGGAACACTGAAGCTTTCTTT; CDR3: CASSTTGRNTEAFF
size: -; D: TRBD1; V: TRBV7-6; J: TRBJ1-6; DNA: TGTGCCAGCAGCTTACGGGGGAGGACAGGGAGTACTAGTCCGAATTCACCCCTCCACTTT; CDR3: CASSLRGRTGSTSPNSPLHF
size: -; D: TRBD1; V: TRBV4-3; J: TRBJ1-2; DNA: TGCGCCAGCAGCCAACTACAGGGGGCGGACTATGGCTACACCTTC; CDR3: CASSQLQGADYGYTF
size: -; D: TRBD2; V: TRBV10-1; J: TRBJ2-1; DNA: TGCGCCAGCAATAGCGGGGGGGCCCGGAATGAGCAGTTCTTC; CDR3: CASNSGGARNEQFF
size: -; D: TRBD2; V: TRBV5-4; J: TRBJ2-7; DNA: TGTGCCAGCAGCCGGGGGGGCGGGGGGATATACGAGCAGTACTTC; CDR3: CASSRGGGGIYEQYF
size: -; D: TRBD2; V: TRBV7-2; J: TRBJ2-7; DNA: TGTGCCAGCAGCCCCGGGGGACTAGCGGGGAGGGAGCAGTACTTC; CDR3: CASSPGGLAGREQYF
size: -; D: -; V: TRBV19; J: TRBJ1-5; DNA: TGTGCCAGTAACCTACAGGGAGCCAATCAGCCCCAGCATTTT; CDR3: CASNLQGANQPQHF
size: -; D: -; V: TRBV14; J: TRBJ2-5; DNA: TGTGCCAGCAGCCAAGTAAAGGGACTCCAAGAGACCCAGTACTTC; CDR3: CASSQVKGLQETQYF
size: -; D: -; V: TRBV7-6; J: TRBJ2-5; DNA: TGTGCCAGCAGCTTATCAGAGACCCAGTACTTC; CDR3: CASSLSETQYF
size: -; D: -; V: TRBV4-2; J: TRBJ2-1; DNA: TGTGCCAGCAGCCAAGGTACAGAATCCTACAATGAGCAGTTCTTC; CDR3: CASSQGTESYNEQFF
size: -; D: TRBD1; V: TRBV10-3; J: TRBJ2-7; DNA: TGTGCCATCAAAGGACAGGGGGGCTACGAGCAGTACTTC; CDR3: CAIKGQGGYEQYF
size: -; D: -; V: TRBV11-1; J: TRBJ1-1; DNA: TGTGCCAGCAGCTTATTCTGGAACACTGAAGCTTTCTTT; CDR3: CASSLFWNTEAFF
size: -; D: -; V: TRBV6-1; J: TRBJ1-1; DNA: TGTGCCAGCAGTACGACTGGGAGGGGCAGTGAAGCTTTCTTT; CDR3: CASSTTGRGSEAFF
size: -; D: -; V: TRBV14; J: TRBJ2-3; DNA: TGTGCCAGCAGCCAAAGGGCGATTCCGGGACTTGAGGATGATACGCAGTATTTT; CDR3: CASSQRAIPGLEDDTQYF
size: -; D: -; V: TRBV27; J: TRBJ2-7; DNA: TGTGCCAGCAGCCGAAAACCGGACGGACTCTACGAGCAGTACTTC; CDR3: CASSRKPDGLYEQYF
size: -; D: -; V: TRBV5-1; J: TRBJ1-1; DNA: TGCGCCAGCAGCATATGGACAGCTACTAACACTGAAGCTTTCTTT; CDR3: CASSIWTATNTEAFF
size: -; D: TRBD2; V: TRBV5-1; J: TRBJ2-7; DNA: TGCGCCAGCAGCTTGGGGACTAGCGGGAGATTTAGTTACGAGCAGTACTTC; CDR3: CASSLGTSGRFSYEQYF
size: -; D: -; V: TRBV6-5; J: TRBJ2-3; DNA: TGTGCCAGCACCAGACACTCCTCGGCAGATACGCAGTATTTT; CDR3: CASTRHSSADTQYF
size: -; D: TRBD1; V: TRBV14; J: TRBJ1-6; DNA: TGTGCCAGCAGCCCACCGGGACAGTATAATTCACCCCTCCACTTT; CDR3: CASSPPGQYNSPLHF
size: -; D: TRBD1; V: TRBV28; J: TRBJ2-7; DNA: TGTGCCAGCACCTCACCGGGACAGGGGGCCTACGAGCAGTACTTC; CDR3: CASTSPGQGAYEQYF
size: -; D: -; V: TRBV6-5; J: TRBJ1-1; DNA: TGTGCCAGCAGATCCTTCCTTGGCACTGAAGCTTTCTTT; CDR3: CASRSFLGTEAFF
size: -; D: -; V: TRBV19; J: TRBJ1-6; DNA: TGTGCCAGTAGTATAAAGCAGGAACATTCACCCCTCCACTTT; CDR3: CASSIKQEHSPLHF
size: -; D: -; V: TRBV9; J: TRBJ2-2; DNA: TGTGCCAGCAGCAGGACCGGGGAGCTGTTTTTT; CDR3: CASSRTGELFF
size: -; D: TRBD1; V: TRBV19; J: TRBJ1-4; DNA: TGTGCCAGTAGTATTCTACAGGGGTTTATGGGTAATGAAAAACTGTTTTTT; CDR3: CASSILQGFMGNEKLFF
size: -; D: TRBD1; V: TRBV19; J: TRBJ1-1; DNA: TGTGCCAGTAGACAACAGGGGGCAGGTGAAGCTTTCTTT; CDR3: CASRQQGAGEAFF
size: -; D: -; V: TRBV30; J: TRBJ1-4; DNA: TGTGCCTGGGCCCCCGGGTCCGGATTGGAAAAACTGTTTTTT; CDR3: CAWAPGSGLEKLFF
size: -; D: -; V: TRBV5-1; J: TRBJ2-3; DNA: TGCGCCAGCATGGGCCAGCCTCACTTCACAGATACGCAGTATTTT; CDR3: CASMGQPHFTDTQYF
size: -; D: TRBD2; V: TRBV5-1; J: TRBJ2-1; DNA: TGCGCCAGCCGGATGGCTAGCGGGAGGAGCTCCTACAATGAGCAGTTCTTC; CDR3: CASRMASGRSSYNEQFF
size: -; D: TRBD1; V: TRBV2; J: TRBJ1-5; DNA: TGTGCCAGCAGCCCCTTTTCGACAGGGAAACAGCCCCAGCATTTT; CDR3: CASSPFSTGKQPQHF
size: -; D: TRBD1; V: TRBV9; J: TRBJ1-2; DNA: TGTGCCAGCAGCTTCCGACAGGGGGTAGACTACACCTTC; CDR3: CASSFRQGVDYTF
size: -; D: TRBD2; V: TRBV11-3; J: TRBJ2-3; DNA: TGTGCCAGCAGCCCTCGGAGCGGGAGTTTCACAGATACGCAGTATTTT; CDR3: CASSPRSGSFTDTQYF
size: once; D: TRBD2; V: TRBV19; J: TRBJ2-1; DNA: TGTGCCAGTAGTATGGGACTAGCGACCTACAATGAGCAGTTCTTC; CDR3: CASSMGLATYNEQFF
size: -; D: -; V: TRBV21-1; J: TRBJ2-1; DNA: TGTGCCAGCAGCAAAGTGGGAAGAGGCGGGAATGAGCAGTTCTTC; CDR3: CASSKVGRGGNEQFF
size: -; D: -; V: TRBV10-3; J: TRBJ2-7; DNA: TGTGCCAGCAGTTTGGACTCCTACGAGCAGTACTTC; CDR3: CASSLDSYEQYF
size: once; D: -; V: TRBV2; J: TRBJ2-3; DNA: TGTGCCAGCAGTGAACGGGGCGCTAGCACAGATACGCAGTATTTT; CDR3: CASSERGASTDTQYF
size: -; D: -; V: TRBV4-3; J: TRBJ2-2; DNA: TGCGCCAGCAGCCAAGATCTTGGGCAGGACACCGGGGAGCTGTTTTTT; CDR3: CASSQDLGQDTGELFF
size: few; D: -; V: TRBV6-5; J: TRBJ1-1; DNA: TGTGCCAGCAGTTCCCGACAGAGCCCGAACACTGAAGCTTTCTTT; CDR3: CASSSRQSPNTEAFF
size: -; D: -; V: TRBV19; J: TRBJ1-1; DNA: TGTGCCAGTAGTATAGGACTGAGCACTGAAGCTTTCTTT; CDR3: CASSIGLSTEAFF
size: once; D: TRBD1; V: TRBV5-1; J: TRBJ2-3; DNA: TGCGCCAGCAGCTTGTTACAGGGGGACACAGATACGCAGTATTTT; CDR3: CASSLLQGDTDTQYF